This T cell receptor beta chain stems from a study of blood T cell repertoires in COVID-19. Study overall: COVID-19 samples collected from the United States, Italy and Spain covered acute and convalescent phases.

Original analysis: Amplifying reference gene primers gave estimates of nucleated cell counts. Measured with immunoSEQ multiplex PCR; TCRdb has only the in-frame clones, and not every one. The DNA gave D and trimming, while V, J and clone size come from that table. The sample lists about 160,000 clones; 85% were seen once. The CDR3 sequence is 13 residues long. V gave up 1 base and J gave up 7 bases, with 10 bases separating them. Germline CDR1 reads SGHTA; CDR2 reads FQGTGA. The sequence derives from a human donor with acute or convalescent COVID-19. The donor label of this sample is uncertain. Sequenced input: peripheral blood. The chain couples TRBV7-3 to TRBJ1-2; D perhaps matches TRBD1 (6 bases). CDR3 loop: CASSLKAGVGYTF. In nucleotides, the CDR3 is TGTGCCAGCAGCTTAAAGGCAGGGGTTGGCTACACCTTC.